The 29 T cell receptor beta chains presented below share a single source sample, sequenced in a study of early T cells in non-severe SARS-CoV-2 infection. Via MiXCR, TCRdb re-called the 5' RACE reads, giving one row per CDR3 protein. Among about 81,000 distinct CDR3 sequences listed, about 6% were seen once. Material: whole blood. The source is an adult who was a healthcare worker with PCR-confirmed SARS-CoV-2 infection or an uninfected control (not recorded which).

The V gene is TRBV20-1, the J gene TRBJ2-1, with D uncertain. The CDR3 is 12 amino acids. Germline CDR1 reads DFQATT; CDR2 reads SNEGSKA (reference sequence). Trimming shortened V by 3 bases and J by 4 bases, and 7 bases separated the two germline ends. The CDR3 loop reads CSASSGYNEQFF. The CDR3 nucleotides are TGCAGTGCTAGTTCCGGTTACAATGAGCAGTTCTTC.

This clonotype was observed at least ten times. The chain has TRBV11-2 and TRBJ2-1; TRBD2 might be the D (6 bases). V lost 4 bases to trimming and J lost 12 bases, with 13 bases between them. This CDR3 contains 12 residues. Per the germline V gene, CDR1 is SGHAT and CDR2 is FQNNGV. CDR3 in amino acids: CASSYIAVGQFF. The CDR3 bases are TGTGCCAGCAGCTATATAGCGGTGGGGCAGTTCTTC.

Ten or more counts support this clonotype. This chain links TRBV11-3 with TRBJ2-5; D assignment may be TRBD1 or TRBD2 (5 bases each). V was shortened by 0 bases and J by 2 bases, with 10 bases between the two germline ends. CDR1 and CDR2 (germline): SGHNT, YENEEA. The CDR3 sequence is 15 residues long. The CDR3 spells CASSLDGTSQETQYF. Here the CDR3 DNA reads TGTGCCAGCAGCTTAGATGGGACGTCACAAGAGACCCAGTACTTC.

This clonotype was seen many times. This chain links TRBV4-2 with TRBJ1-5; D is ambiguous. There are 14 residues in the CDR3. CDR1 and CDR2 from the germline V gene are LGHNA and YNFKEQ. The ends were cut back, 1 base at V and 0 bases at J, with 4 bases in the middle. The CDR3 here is CASSQAVSNQPQHF. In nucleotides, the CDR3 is TGTGCCAGCAGCCAAGCCGTTAGCAATCAGCCCCAGCATTTT.

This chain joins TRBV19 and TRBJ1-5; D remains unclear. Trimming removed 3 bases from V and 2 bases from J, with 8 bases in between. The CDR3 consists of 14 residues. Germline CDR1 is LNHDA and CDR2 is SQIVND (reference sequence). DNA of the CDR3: TGTGCCAGTAGTATTAGGACGGGCAATCAGCCCCAGCATTTT. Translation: CASSIRTGNQPQHF.

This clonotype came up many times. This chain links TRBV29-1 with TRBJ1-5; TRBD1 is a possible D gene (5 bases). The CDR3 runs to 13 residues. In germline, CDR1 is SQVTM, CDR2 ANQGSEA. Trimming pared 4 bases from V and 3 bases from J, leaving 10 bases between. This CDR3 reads CSVARDVNQPQHF. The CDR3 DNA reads TGCAGCGTTGCCCGGGACGTCAATCAGCCCCAGCATTTT.

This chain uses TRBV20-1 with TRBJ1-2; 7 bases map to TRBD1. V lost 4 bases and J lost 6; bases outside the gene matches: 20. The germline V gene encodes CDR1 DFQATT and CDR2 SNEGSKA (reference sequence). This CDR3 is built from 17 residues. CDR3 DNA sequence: TGCAGTGCTAACTCGGGACAGAACCTCGCCTGGTCCAATGGCTACACCTTC. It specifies CSANSGQNLAWSNGYTF.

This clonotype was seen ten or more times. The CDR3 loop is CASSARTKSTDTQYF. In nucleotides, the CDR3 is TGTGCCAGTAGTGCCAGGACTAAAAGCACAGATACGCAGTATTTT. V is TRBV19 and J is TRBJ2-3, with D possibly matching TRBD2 (6 bases). Trimming took off 5 bases at V and 0 bases at J, with 12 bases between the two ends. The CDR3 runs 15 residues. The V gene's germline CDR1 is LNHDA and CDR2 SQIVND (reference sequence).

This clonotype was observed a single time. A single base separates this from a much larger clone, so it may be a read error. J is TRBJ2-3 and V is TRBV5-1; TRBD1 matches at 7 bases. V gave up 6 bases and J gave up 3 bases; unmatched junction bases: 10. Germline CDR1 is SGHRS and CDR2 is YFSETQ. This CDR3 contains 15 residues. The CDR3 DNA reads TGCGCCAGCAACGAGACAGGGTTGGAAACAGATACGCAGTATTTT. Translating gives CASNETGLETDTQYF.

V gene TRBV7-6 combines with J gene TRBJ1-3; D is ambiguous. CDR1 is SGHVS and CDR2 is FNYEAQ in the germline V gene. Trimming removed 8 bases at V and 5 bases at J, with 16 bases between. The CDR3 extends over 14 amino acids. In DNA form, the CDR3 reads TGTGCCAGCGCCGATCCTACGGGCCGAAACACCATATATTTT. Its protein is CASADPTGRNTIYF.

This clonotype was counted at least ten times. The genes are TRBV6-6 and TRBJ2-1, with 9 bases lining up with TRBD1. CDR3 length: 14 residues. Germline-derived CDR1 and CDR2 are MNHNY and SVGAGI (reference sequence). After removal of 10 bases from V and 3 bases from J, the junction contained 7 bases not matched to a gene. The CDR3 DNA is TGTGCCACCTCGGGGGGACAGGGCTACAATGAGCAGTTCTTC. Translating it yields CATSGGQGYNEQFF.

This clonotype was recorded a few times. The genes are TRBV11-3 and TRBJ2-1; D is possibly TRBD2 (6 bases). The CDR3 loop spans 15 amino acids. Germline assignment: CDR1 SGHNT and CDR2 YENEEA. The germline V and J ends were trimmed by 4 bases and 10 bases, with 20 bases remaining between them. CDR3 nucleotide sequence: TGTGCCAGCAGCTCGGCCCCCACGGGGGTTGTGGAGCAGTTCTTC. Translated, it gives CASSSAPTGVVEQFF.

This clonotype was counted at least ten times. Here the CDR3 reads CSVEGVTGTDRSYEQYF. As DNA, the CDR3 is TGCAGCGTTGAAGGGGTAACCGGGACAGATCGTTCCTACGAGCAGTACTTC. V usage is TRBV29-1 and J usage is TRBJ2-7; TRBD1 matches 7 bases. The CDR3 length is 17 residues. Trimming at V came to 1 base and at J to 1 base, leaving 13 bases not matched to a gene. Germline V lookup: CDR1 SQVTM, CDR2 ANQGSEA.

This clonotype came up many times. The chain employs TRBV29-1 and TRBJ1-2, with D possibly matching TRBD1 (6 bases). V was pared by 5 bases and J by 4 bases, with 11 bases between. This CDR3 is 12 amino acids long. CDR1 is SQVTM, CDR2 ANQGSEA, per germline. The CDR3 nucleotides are TGCAGCGTTTCTGAGGGGGGCTATGGCTACACCTTC. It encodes CSVSEGGYGYTF.

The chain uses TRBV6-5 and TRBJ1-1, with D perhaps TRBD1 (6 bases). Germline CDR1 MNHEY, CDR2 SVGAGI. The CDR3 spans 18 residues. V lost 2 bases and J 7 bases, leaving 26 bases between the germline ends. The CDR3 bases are TGTGCCAGCAGTTACGGGCAGGGGAAAATCGGGCCCCTGGGTGAAGCTTTCTTT. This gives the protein CASSYGQGKIGPLGEAFF.

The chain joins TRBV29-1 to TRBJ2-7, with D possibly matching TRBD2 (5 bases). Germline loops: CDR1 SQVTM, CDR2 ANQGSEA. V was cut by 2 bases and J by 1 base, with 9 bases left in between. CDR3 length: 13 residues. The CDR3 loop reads CSVEHPGSYEQYF. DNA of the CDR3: TGCAGCGTTGAACACCCGGGATCCTACGAGCAGTACTTC.

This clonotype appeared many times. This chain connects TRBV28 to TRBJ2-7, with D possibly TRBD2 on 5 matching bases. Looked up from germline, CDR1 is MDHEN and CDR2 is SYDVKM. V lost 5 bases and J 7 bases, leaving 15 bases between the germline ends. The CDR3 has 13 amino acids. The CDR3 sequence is CASSIPPPGEQYF. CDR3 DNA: TGTGCCAGCAGTATACCCCCCCCGGGAGAGCAGTACTTC. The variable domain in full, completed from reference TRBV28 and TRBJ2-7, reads DVKVTQSSRYLVKRTGEKVFLECVQDMDHENMFWYRQDPGLGLRLIYFSYDVKMKEKGDIPEGYSVSREKKERFSLILESASTNQTSMYLCASSIPPPGEQYFGPGTRLTVT.

The CDR3, as DNA: TGTGCCAGCAGTGAAATCCGGGGGCTGCACGAGCAGTACTTC. This gives the protein CASSEIRGLHEQYF. The V gene is TRBV6-1, the J gene TRBJ2-7; D might be TRBD1 or TRBD2, each matching 6 bases. CDR3 length: 14 amino acids. V lost 2 bases and J 5 bases, leaving 13 bases between the germline ends. Germline V gene sequence: CDR1 MNHNS, CDR2 SASEGT.

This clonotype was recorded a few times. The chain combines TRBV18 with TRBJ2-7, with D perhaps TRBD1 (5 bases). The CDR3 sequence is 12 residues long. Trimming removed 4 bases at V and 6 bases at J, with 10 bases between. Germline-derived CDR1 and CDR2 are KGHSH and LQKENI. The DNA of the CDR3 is TGTGCCAGCTCACTTCAGGGCGCCGAGCAGTACTTC. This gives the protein CASSLQGAEQYF.

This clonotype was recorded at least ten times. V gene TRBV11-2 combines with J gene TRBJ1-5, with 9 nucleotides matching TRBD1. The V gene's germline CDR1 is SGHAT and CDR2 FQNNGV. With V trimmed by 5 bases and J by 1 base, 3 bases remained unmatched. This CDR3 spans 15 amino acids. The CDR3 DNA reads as TGTGCCAGCAGCCGGGACAGGGAGAGCAATCAGCCCCAGCATTTT. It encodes CASSRDRESNQPQHF.

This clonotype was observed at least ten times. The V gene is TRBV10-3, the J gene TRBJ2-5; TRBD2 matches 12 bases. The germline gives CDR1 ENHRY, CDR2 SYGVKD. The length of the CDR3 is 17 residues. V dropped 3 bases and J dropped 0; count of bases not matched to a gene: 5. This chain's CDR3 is CAISEAGTSGYQETQYF. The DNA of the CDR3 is TGTGCCATCAGTGAAGCGGGGACTAGCGGGTACCAAGAGACCCAGTACTTC.

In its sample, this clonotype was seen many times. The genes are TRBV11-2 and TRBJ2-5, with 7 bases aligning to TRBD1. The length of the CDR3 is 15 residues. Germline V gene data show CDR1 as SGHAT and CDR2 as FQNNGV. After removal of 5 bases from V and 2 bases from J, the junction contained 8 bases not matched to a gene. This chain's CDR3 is CASSLSGTEQETQYF. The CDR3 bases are TGTGCCAGCAGCCTATCCGGGACAGAGCAAGAGACCCAGTACTTC.

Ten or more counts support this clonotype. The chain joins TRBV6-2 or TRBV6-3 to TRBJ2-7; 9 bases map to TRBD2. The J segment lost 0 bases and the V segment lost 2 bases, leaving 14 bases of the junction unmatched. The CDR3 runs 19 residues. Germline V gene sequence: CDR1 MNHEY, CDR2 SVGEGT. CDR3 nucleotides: TGTGCCAGCAGTTACACCACCGGGACTAGCAGGACGAGCTCCTACGAGCAGTACTTC. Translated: CASSYTTGTSRTSSYEQYF.

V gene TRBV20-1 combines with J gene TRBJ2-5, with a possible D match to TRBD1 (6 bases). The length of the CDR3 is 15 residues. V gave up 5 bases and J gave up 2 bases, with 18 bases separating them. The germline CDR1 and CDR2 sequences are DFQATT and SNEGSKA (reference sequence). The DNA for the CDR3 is TGCAGTGCTTATACCCAGGGGAGCTGGCAAGAGACCCAGTACTTC. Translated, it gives CSAYTQGSWQETQYF.

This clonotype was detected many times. CDR3 protein: CARRRVDTQYF. The CDR3 DNA sequence: TGTGCCAGAAGAAGGGTGGATACGCAGTATTTT. The V and J genes are TRBV6-6 and TRBJ2-3; no clear D gene. The CDR3 spans 11 residues. Germline V gives CDR1 MNHNY, CDR2 SVGAGI (reference sequence). Trimming left V 9 bases short and J 6 bases short, with 10 bases between.

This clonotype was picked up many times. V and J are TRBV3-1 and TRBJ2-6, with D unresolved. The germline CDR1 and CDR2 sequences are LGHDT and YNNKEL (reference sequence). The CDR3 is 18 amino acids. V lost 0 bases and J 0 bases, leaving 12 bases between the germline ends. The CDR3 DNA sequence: TGTGCCAGCAGCCAAGAACCCCCAGCGTTCTCTGGGGCCAACGTCCTGACTTTC. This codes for CASSQEPPAFSGANVLTF.

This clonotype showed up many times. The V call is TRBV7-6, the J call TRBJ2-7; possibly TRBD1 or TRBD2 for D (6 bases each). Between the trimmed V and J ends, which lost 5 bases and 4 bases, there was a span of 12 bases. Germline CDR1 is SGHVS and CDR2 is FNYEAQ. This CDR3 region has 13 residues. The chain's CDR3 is CASSHGGSYEQYF. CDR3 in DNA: TGTGCCAGCAGCCACGGGGGCTCTTACGAGCAGTACTTC.

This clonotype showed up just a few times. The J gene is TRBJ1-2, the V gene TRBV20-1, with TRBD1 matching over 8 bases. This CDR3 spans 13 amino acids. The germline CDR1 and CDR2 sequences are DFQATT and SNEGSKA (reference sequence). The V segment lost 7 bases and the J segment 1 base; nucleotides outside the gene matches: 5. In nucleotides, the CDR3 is TGCAGTGTTCGCAGGGGGCTTAACTATGGCTACACCTTC. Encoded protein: CSVRRGLNYGYTF.

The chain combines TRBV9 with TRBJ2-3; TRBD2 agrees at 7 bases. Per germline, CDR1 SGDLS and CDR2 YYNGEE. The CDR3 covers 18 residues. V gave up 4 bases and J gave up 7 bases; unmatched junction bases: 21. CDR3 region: CASSPLRASGPSSYTQYF. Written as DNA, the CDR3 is TGTGCCAGCAGCCCCTTGAGAGCTAGCGGTCCTAGTTCGTATACGCAGTATTTT.